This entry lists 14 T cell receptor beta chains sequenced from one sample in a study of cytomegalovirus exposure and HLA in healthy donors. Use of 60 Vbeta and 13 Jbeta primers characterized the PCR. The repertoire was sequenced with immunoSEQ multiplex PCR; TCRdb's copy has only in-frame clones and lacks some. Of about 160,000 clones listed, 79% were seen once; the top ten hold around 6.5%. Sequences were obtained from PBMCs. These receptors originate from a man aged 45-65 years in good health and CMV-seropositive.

CDR3 nucleotides: TGTGCCAGCAGTCGGACAGGGCCGATCTATGGCTACACCTTC. Translating it yields CASSRTGPIYGYTF. V gene TRBV28 combines with J gene TRBJ1-2; 8 bases agree with TRBD1. CDR1 is MDHEN, CDR2 SYDVKM, per germline. The trim removed 5 bases at V and 4 bases at J, leaving 6 bases unmatched. This CDR3 is built from 14 residues.

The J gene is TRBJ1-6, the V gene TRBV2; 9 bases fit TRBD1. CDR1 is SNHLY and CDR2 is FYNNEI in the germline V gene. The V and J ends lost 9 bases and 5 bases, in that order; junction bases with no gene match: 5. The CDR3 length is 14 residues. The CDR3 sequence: CARQGALNNSPLHF. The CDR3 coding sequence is TGTGCCAGACAGGGGGCGCTTAATAATTCACCCCTCCACTTT.

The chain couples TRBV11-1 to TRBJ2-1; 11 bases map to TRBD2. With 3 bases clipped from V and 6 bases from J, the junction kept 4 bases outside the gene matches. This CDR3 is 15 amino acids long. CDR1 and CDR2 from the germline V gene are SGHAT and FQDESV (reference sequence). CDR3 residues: CASSFSGREGNEQFF. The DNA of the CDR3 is TGTGCCAGCAGCTTTAGCGGGAGGGAGGGCAATGAGCAGTTCTTC.

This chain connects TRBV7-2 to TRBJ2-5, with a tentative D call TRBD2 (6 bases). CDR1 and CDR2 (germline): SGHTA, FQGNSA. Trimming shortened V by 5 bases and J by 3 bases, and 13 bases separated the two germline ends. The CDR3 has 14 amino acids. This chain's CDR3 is CASSPLAPKETQYF. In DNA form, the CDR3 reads TGTGCCAGCAGCCCGCTAGCGCCAAAAGAGACCCAGTACTTC.

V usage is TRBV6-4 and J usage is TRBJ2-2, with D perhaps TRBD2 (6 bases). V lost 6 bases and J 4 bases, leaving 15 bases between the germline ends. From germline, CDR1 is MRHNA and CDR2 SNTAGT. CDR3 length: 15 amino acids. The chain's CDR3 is CASSALGGTTGELFF. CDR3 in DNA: TGTGCCAGCAGCGCATTGGGAGGAACCACCGGGGAGCTGTTTTTT.

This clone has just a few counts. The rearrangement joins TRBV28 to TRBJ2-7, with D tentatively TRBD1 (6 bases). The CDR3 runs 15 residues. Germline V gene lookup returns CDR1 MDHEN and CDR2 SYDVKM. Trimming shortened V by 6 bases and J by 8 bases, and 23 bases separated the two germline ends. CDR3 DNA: TGTGCCAGCAGCCAACGCCGGGACACCGCTAGACAGCAGTACTTC. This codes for CASSQRRDTARQQYF.

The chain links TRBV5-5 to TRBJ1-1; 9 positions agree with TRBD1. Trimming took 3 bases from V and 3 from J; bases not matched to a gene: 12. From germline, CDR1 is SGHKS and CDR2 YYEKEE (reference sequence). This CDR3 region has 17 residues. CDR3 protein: CASSSPGQGTGDTEAFF. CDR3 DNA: TGTGCCAGCAGCTCGCCGGGACAGGGAACAGGGGACACTGAAGCTTTCTTT.

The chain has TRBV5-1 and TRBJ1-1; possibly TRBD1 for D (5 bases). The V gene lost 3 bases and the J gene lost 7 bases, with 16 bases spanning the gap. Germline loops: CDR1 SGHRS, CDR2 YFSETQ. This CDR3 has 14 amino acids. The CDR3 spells CASSSYGGKGEAFF. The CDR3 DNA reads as TGCGCCAGCAGCTCGTACGGGGGAAAGGGTGAAGCTTTCTTT.

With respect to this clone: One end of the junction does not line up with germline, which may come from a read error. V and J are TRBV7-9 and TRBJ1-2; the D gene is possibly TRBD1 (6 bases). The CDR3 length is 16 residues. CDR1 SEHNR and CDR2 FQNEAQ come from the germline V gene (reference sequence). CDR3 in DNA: TGTTCCAGCAGCTTAGCAGCGGGGGCGCTTCTCTATGGCTACACCTTC. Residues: CSSSLAAGALLYGYTF.

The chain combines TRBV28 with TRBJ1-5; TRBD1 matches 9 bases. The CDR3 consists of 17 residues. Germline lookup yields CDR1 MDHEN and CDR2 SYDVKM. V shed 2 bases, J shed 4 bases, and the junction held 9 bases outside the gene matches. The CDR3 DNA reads TGTGCCAGCAGTTTACCTCCCGGGACAGGGAAAAATCAGCCCCAGCATTTT. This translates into CASSLPPGTGKNQPQHF.

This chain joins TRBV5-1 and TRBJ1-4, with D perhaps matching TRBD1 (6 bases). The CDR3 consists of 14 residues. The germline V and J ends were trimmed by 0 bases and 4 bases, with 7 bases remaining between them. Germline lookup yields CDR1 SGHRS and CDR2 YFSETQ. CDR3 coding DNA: TGCGCCAGCAGCTTGGACAGGGTTAATGAAAAACTGTTTTTT. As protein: CASSLDRVNEKLFF. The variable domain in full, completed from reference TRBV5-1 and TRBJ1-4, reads KAGVTQTPRYLIKTRGQQVTLSCSPISGHRSVSWYQQTPGQGLQFLFEYFSETQRNKGNFPGRFSGRQFSNSRSEMNVSTLELGDSALYLCASSLDRVNEKLFFGSGTQLSVL.

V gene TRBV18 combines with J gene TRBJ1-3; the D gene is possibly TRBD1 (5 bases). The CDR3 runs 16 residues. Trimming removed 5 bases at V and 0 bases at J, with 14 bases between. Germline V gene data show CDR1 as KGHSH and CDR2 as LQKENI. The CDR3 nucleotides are TGTGCCAGCTCAGGAACCGGGACTGCCTCTGGAAACACCATATATTTT. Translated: CASSGTGTASGNTIYF.

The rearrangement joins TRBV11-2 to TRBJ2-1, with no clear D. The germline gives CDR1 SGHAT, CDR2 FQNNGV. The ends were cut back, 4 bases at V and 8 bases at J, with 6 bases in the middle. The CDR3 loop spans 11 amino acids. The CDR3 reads CASSSYYEQFF. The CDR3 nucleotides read TGTGCCAGCAGCTCGTACTATGAGCAGTTCTTC.

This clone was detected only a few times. The CDR3 nucleotides are TGTGCCAGCAGCCCTCGGAAGCGGGAGAGCGAGCAGTACTTC. Translated, it gives CASSPRKRESEQYF. This chain uses TRBV7-9 with TRBJ2-7; TRBD2 agrees at 8 bases. The length of the CDR3 is 14 residues. V trimming: 5 bases; J trimming: 6 bases; junction bases outside the gene matches: 9. Germline V lookup: CDR1 SEHNR, CDR2 FQNEAQ (reference sequence).